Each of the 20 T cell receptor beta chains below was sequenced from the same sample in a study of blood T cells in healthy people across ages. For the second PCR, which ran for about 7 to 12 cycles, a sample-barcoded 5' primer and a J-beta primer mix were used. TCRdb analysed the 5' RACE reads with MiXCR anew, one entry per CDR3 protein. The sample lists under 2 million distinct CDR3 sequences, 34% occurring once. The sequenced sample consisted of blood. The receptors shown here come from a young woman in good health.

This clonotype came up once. The CDR3 sequence is CATSTRTGGNTEAFF. CDR3 bases: TGTGCCACCAGCACCCGGACAGGGGGAAACACTGAAGCTTTCTTT. This chain uses TRBV15 with TRBJ1-1; 10 bases map to TRBD1. The CDR3 is 15 amino acids. The germline CDR1 and CDR2 sequences are LNHNV and YYDKDF (reference sequence). V was pared by 4 bases and J by 2 bases, with 4 bases of the junction left unmatched.

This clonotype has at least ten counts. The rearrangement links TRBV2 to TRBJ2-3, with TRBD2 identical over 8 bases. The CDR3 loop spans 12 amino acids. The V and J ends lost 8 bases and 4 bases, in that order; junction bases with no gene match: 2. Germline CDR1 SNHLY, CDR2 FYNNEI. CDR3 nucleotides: TGTGCCAGCCGGGGGGGAGCAGATACGCAGTATTTT. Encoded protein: CASRGGADTQYF.

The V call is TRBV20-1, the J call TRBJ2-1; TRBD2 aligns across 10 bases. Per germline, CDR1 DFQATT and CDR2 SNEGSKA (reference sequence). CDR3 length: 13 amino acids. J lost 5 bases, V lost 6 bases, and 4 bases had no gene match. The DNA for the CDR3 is TGCAGTGCCTTCGGACTAGCGGACAATGAGCAGTTCTTC. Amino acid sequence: CSAFGLADNEQFF.

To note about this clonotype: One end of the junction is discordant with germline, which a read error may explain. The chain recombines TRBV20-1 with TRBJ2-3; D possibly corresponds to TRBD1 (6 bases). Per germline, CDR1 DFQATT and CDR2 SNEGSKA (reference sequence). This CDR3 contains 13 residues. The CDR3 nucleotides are TGCAGTGCCAGAGGGGGTAGCGCAGATACGCAGTATTTT. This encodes CSARGGSADTQYF.

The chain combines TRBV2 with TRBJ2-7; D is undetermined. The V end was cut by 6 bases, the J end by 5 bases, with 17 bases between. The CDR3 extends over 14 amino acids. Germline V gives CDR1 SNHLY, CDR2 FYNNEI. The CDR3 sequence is CASSPMETVNEQYF. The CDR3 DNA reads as TGTGCCAGCAGCCCTATGGAGACGGTAAACGAGCAGTACTTC.

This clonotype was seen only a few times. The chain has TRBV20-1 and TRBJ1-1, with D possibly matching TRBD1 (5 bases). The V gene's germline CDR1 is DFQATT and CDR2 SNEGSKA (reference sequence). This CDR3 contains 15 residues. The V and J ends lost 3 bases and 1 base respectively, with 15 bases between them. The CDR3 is CSARAGSRGNTEAFF. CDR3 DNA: TGCAGTGCTAGGGCGGGGTCGAGGGGGAACACTGAAGCTTTCTTT.

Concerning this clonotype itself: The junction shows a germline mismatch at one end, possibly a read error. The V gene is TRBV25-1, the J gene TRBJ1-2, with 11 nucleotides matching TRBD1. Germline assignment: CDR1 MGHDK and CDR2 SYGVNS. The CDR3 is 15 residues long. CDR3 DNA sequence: TGTGCCGGCAGAGGACAGGGGGCTTTCCGCGGAGGCTACACCTTC. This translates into CAGRGQGAFRGGYTF.

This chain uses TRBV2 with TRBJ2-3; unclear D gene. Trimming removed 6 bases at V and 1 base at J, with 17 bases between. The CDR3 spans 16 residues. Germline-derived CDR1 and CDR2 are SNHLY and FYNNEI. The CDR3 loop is CASRLTKTHRTDTQYF. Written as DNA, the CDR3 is TGTGCCAGCAGGCTCACTAAGACCCACCGCACAGATACGCAGTATTTT.

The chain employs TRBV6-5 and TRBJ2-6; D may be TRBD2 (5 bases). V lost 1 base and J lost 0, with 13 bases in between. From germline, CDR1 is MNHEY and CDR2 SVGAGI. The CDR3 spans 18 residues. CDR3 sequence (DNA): TGTGCCAGCAGTTACTACGCAGAGGGCTACTCTGGGGCCAACGTCCTGACTTTC. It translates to CASSYYAEGYSGANVLTF.

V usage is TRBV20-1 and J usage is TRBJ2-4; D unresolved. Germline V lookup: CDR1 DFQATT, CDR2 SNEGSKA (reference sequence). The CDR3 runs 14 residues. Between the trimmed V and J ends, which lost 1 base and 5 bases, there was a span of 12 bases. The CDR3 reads CSARVTYSENIQYF. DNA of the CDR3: TGCAGTGCTAGAGTTACATACTCCGAAAACATTCAGTACTTC.

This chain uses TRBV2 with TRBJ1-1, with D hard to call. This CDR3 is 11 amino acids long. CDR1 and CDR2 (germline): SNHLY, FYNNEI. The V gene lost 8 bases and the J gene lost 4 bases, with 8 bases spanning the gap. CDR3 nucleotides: TGTGCCAGCGGCCTATTCACTGAAGCTTTCTTT. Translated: CASGLFTEAFF.

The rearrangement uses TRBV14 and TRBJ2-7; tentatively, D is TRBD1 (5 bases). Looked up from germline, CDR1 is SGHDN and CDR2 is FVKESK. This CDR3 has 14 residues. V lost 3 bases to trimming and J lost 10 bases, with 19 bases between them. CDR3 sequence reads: CASSQGHLTGIQYF. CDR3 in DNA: TGTGCCAGCAGCCAGGGGCACCTCACCGGTATTCAGTACTTC.

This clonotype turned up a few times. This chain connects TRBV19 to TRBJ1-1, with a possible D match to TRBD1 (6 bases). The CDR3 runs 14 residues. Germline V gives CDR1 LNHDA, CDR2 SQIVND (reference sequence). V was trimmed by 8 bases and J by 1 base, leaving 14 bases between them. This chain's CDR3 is CASRAGQKNTEAFF. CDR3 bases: TGTGCCAGTCGAGCTGGACAGAAGAACACTGAAGCTTTCTTT.

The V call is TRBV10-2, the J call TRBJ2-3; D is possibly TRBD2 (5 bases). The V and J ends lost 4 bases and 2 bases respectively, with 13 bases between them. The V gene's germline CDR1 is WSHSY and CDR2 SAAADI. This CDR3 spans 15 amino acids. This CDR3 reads CASSGLTGPTDTQYF. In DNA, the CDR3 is TGCGCCAGCAGTGGACTAACTGGCCCCACAGATACGCAGTATTTT.

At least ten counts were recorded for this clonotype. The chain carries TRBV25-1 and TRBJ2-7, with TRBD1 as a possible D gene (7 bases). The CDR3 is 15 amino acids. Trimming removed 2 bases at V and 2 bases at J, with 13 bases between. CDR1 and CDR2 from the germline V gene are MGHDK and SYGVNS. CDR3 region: CASSEPGGSTYEQYF. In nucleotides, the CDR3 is TGTGCCAGCAGTGAACCAGGGGGGTCGACCTACGAGCAGTACTTC.

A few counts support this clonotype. In nucleotides, the CDR3 is TGTGCCAGCAGTTCGGTCCCGGGAGACGGGAATGAGCAGTTCTTC. Its translation: CASSSVPGDGNEQFF. The chain carries TRBV11-2 and TRBJ2-1, with D maybe TRBD2 (6 bases). Germline CDR1 SGHAT, CDR2 FQNNGV. This CDR3 has 15 amino acids. Trimming took 6 bases from V and 7 from J, leaving 19 bases between them.

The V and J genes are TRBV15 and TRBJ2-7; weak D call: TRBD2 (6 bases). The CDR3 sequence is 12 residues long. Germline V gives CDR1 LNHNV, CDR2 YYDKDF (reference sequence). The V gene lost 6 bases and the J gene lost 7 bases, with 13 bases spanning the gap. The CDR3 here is CATSTGGGEQYF. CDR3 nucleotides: TGTGCCACCAGTACCGGTGGAGGGGAGCAGTACTTC.

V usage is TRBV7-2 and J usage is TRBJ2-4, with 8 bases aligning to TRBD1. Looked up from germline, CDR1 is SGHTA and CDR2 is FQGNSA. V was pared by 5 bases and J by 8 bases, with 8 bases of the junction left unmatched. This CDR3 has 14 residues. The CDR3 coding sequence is TGTGCCAGCAGCCCCAGGACAGGGCGGGACATTCAGTACTTC. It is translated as CASSPRTGRDIQYF. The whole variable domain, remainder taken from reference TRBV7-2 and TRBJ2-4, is GAGVSQSPSNKVTEKGKDVELRCDPISGHTALYWYRQSLGQGLEFLIYFQGNSAPDKSGLPSDRFSAERTGGSVSTLTIQRTQQEDSAVYLCASSPRTGRDIQYFGAGTRLSVL.

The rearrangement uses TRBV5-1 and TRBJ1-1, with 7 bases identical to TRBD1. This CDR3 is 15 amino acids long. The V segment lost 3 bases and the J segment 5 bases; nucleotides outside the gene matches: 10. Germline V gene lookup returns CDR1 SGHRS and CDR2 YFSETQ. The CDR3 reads CASSSRGGGRTEAFF. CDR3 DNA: TGCGCCAGCAGCTCCCGGGGAGGGGGCAGGACTGAAGCTTTCTTT.

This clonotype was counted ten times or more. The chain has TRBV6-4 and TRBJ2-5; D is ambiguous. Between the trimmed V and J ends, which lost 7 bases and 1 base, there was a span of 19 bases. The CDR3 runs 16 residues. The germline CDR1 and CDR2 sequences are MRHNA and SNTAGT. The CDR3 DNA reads TGTGCCAGCATTGGACCTAAAGTTAGTCTCCAAGAGACCCAGTACTTC. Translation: CASIGPKVSLQETQYF.